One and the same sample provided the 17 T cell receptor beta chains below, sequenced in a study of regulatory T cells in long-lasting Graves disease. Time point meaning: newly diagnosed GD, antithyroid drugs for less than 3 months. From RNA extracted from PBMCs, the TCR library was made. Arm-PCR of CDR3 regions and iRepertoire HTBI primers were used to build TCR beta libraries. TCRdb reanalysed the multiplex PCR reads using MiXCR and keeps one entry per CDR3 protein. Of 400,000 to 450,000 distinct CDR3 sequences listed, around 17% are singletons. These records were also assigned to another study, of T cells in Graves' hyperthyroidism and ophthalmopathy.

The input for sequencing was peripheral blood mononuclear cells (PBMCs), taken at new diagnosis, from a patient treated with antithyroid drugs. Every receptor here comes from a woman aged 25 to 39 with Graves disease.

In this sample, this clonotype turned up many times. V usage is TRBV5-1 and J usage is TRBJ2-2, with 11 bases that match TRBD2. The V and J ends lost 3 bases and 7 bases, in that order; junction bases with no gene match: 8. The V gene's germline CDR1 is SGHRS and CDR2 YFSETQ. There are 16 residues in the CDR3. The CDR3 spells CASSSQLAGANGELFF. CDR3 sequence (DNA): TGCGCCAGCAGCTCGCAACTAGCGGGAGCTAACGGGGAGCTGTTTTTT.

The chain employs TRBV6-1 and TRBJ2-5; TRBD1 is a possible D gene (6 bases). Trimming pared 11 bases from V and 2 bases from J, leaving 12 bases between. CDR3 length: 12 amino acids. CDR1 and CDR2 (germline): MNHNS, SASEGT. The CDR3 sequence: CAGKTGQETQYF. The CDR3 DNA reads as TGTGCCGGCAAAACAGGGCAAGAGACCCAGTACTTC.

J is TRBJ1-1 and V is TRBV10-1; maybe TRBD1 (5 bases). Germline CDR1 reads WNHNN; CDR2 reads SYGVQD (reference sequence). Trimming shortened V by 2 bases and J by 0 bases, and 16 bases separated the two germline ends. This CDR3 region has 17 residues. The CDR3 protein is CASSERSGTEMNTEAFF. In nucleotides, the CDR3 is TGCGCCAGCAGTGAGAGGTCAGGGACCGAAATGAACACTGAAGCTTTCTTT.

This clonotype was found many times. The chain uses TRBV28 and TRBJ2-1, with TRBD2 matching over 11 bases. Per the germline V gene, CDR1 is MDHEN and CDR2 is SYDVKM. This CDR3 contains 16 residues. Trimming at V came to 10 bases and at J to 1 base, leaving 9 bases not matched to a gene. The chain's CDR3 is CATPPGLADSYNEQFF. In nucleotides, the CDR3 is TGTGCCACCCCCCCGGGACTAGCGGATTCCTACAATGAGCAGTTCTTC.

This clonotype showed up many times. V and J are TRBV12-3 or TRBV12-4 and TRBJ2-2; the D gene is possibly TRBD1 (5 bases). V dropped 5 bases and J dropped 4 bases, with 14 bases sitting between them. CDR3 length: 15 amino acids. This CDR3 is CASSLSWQGTGELFF. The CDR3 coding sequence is TGTGCCAGCAGTCTCTCTTGGCAGGGCACCGGGGAGCTGTTTTTT.

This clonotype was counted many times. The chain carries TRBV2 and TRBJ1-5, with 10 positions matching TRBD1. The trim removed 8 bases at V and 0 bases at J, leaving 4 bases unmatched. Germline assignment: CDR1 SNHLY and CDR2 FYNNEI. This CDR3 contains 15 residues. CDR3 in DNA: TGTGCCAGCCGCAGACAGGGGGCTAGCAATCAGCCCCAGCATTTT. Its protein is CASRRQGASNQPQHF.

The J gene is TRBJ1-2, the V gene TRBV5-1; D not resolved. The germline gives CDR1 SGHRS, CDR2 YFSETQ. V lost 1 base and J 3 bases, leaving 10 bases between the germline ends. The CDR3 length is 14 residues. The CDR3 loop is CASSLQEYDYGYTF. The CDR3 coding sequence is TGCGCCAGCAGCTTGCAAGAGTACGACTATGGCTACACCTTC.

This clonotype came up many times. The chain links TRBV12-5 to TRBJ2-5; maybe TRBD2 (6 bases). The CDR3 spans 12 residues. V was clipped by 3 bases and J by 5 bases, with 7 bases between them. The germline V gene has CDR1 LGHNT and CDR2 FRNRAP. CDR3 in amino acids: CASGFGGETQYF. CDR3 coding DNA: TGTGCTAGTGGTTTCGGAGGGGAGACCCAGTACTTC. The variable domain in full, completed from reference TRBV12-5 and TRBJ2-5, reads DARVTQTPRHKVTEMGQEVTMRCQPILGHNTVFWYRQTMMQGLELLAYFRNRAPLDDSGMPKDRFSAEMPDATLATLKIQPSEPRDSAVYFCASGFGGETQYFGPGTRLLVL.

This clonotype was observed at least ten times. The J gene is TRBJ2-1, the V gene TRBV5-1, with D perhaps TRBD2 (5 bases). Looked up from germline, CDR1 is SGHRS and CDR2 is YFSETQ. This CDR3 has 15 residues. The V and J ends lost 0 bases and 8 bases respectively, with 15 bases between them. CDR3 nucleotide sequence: TGCGCCAGCAGCTTGGGGCTAGCAAAGAGCGATGAGCAGTTCTTC. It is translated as CASSLGLAKSDEQFF.

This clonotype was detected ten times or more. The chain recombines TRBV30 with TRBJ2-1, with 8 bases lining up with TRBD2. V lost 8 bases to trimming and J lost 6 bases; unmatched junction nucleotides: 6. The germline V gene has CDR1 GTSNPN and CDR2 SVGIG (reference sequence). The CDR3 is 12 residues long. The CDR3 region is CASSGSLNEQFF. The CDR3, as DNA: TGTGCCAGCAGCGGGAGTCTCAATGAGCAGTTCTTC.

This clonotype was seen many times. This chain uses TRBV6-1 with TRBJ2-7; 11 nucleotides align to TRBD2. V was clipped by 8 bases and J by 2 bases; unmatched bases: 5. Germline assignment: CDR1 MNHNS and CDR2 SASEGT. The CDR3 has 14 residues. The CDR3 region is CASRLTSGTYEQYF. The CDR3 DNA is TGTGCCAGCCGATTGACTAGCGGGACCTACGAGCAGTACTTC.

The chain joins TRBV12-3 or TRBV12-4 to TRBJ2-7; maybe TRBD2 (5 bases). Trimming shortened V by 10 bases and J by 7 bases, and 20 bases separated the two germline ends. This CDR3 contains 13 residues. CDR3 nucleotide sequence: TGTGCCACAGCCTTATGGGGTTCGGGGGAGCAGTACTTC. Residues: CATALWGSGEQYF.

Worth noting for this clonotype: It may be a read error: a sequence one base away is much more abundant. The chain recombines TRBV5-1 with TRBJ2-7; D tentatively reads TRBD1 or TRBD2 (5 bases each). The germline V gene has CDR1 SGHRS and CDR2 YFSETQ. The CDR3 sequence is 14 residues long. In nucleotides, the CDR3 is TGCGCCAGCAGCTTTTACCGGGACGCAAGGGAGCGGTACTTC. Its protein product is CASSFYRDARERYF.

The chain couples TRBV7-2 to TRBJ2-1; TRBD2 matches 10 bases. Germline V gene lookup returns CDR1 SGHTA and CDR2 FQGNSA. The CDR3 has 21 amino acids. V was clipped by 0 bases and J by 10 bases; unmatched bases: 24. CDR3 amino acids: CASSLANFIPWDFLAGDEQFF. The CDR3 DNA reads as TGTGCCAGCAGCTTAGCCAACTTTATCCCATGGGATTTTCTAGCGGGAGACGAGCAGTTCTTC.

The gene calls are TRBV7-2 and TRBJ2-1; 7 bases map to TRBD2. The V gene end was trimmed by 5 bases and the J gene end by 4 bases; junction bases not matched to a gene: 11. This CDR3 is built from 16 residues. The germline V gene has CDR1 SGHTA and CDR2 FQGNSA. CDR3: CASSPAAAGVYNEQFF. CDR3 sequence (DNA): TGTGCCAGCAGCCCGGCTGCGGCGGGAGTTTACAATGAGCAGTTCTTC. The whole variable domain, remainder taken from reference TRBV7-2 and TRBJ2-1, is GAGVSQSPSNKVTEKGKDVELRCDPISGHTALYWYRQSLGQGLEFLIYFQGNSAPDKSGLPSDRFSAERTGGSVSTLTIQRTQQEDSAVYLCASSPAAAGVYNEQFFGPGTRLTVL.

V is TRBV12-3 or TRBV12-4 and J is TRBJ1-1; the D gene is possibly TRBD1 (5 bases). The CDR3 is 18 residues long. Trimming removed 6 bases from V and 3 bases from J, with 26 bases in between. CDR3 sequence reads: CASRVARGPEFLDTEAFF. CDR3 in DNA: TGTGCCAGCAGGGTAGCGAGGGGCCCGGAATTTTTGGACACTGAAGCTTTCTTT.

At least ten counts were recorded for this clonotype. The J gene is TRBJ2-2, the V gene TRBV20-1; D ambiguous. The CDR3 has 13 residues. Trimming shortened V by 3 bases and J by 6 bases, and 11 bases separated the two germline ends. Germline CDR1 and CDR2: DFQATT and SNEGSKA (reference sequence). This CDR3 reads CSARSWGPGELFF. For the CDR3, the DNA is TGCAGTGCTAGGTCCTGGGGTCCCGGGGAGCTGTTTTTT.